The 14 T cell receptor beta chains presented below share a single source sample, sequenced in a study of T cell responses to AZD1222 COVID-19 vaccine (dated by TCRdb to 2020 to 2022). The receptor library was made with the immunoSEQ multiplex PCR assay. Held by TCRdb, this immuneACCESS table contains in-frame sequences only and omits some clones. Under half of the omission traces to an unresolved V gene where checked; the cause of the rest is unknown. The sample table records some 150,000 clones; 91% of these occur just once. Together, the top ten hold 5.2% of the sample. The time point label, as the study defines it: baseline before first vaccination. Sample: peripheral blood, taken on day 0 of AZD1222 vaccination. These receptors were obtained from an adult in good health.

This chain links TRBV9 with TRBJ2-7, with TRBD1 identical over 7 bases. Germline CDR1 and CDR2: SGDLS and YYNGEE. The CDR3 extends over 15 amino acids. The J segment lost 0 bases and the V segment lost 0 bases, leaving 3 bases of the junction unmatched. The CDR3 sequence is CASSVGDRLSYEQYF. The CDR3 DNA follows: TGTGCCAGCAGCGTAGGGGACAGACTCTCCTACGAGCAGTACTTC.

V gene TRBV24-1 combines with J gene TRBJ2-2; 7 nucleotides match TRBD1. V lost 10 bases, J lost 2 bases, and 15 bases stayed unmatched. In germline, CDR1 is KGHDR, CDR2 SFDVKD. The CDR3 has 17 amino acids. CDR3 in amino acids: CATGGGRLDPNTGELFF. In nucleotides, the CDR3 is TGTGCCACAGGGGGCGGTCGACTCGATCCAAACACCGGGGAGCTGTTTTTT.

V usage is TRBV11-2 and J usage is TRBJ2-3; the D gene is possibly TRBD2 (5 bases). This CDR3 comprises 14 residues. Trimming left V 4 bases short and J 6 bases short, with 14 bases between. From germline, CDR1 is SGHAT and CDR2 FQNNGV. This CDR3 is CASSSSGPGDTQYF. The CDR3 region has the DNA TGTGCCAGCAGCTCGAGCGGCCCTGGCGATACGCAGTATTTT.

CDR3 nucleotides: TGTGCCAGCAGCTTGGGGGGTGGGAACACTGAAGCTTTCTTT. It is translated as CASSLGGGNTEAFF. The chain uses TRBV5-4 and TRBJ1-1; no reliable D call. This CDR3 is 14 amino acids long. Germline V gene lookup returns CDR1 SGHNT and CDR2 YYREEE (reference sequence). V was cut by 0 bases and J by 1 base, with 7 bases left in between. The complete variable domain, with remaining parts taken from reference TRBV5-4 and TRBJ1-1, reads ETGVTQSPTHLIKTRGQQVTLRCSSQSGHNTVSWYQQALGQGPQFIFQYYREEENGRGNFPPRFSGLQFPNYSSELNVNALELDDSALYLCASSLGGGNTEAFFGQGTRLTVV.

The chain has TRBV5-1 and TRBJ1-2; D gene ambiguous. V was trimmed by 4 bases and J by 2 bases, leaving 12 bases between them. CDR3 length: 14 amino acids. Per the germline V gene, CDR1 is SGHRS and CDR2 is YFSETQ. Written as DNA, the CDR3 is TGCGCCAGCAGCAGAGAAAGTACCAACTATGGCTACACCTTC. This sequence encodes CASSRESTNYGYTF.

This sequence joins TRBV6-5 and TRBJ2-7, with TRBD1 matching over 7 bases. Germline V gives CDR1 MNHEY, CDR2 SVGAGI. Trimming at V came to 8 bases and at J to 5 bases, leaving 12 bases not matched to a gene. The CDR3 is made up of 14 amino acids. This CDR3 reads CASSPGQVVNEQYF. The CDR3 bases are TGTGCCAGCTCCCCAGGACAGGTAGTCAACGAGCAGTACTTC.

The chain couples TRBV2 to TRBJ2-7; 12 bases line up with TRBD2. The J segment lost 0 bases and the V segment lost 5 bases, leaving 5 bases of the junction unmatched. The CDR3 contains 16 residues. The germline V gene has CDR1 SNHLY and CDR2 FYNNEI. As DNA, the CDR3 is TGTGCCAGCAGTACTAGCGGGGGGAGAAGCTCCTACGAGCAGTACTTC. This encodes CASSTSGGRSSYEQYF.

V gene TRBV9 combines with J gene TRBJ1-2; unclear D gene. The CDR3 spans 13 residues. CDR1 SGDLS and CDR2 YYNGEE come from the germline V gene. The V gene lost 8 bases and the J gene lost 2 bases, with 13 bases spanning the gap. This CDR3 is CASASGTNYGYTF. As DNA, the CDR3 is TGTGCCAGTGCCTCAGGCACCAACTATGGCTACACCTTC.

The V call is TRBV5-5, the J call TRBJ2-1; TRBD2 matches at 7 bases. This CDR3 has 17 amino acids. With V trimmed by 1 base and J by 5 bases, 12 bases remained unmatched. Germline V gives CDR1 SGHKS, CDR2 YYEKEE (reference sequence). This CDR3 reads CASSLWAWASGNNEQFF. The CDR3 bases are TGTGCCAGCAGCTTGTGGGCCTGGGCTAGCGGAAACAATGAGCAGTTCTTC.

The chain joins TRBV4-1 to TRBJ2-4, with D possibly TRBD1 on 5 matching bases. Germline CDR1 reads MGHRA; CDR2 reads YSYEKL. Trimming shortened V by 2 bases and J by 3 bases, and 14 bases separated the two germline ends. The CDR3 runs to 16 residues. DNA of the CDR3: TGCGCCAGCAGCCAACCCCCAGGGTCTGTCAAAAACATTCAGTACTTC. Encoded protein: CASSQPPGSVKNIQYF.

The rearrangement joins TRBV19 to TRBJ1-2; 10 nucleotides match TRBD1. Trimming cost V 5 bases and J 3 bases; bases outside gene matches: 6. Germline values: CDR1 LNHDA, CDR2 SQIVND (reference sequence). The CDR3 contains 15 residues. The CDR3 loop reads CASSSGQGRDYGYTF. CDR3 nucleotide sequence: TGTGCCAGTAGTTCGGGACAGGGGAGGGACTATGGCTACACCTTC. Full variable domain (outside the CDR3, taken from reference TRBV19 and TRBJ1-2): DGGITQSPKYLFRKEGQNVTLSCEQNLNHDAMYWYRQDPGQGLRLIYYSQIVNDFQKGDIAEGYSVSREKKESFPLTVTSAQKNPTAFYLCASSSGQGRDYGYTFGSGTRLTVV.

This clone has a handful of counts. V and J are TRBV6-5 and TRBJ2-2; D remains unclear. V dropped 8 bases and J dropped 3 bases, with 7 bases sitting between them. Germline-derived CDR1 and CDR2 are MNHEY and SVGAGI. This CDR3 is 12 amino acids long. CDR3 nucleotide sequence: TGTGCCAGCCTTAAAGACACCGGGGAGCTGTTTTTT. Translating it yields CASLKDTGELFF.

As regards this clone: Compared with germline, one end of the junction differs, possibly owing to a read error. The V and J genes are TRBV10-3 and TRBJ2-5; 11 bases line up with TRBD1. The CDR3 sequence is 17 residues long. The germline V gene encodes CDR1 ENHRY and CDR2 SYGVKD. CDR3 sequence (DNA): TGTGCCATCTGTGAGATGTCCGGGACAGGGGGTCAAGAGACCCAGTACTTC. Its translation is CAICEMSGTGGQETQYF.

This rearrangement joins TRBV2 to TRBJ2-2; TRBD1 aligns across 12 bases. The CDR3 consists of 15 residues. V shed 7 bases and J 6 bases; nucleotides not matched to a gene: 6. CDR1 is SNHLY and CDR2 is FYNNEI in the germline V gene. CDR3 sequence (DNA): TGTGCCAGCAAATCGGGACAGGGGGCGGCCGGGGAGCTGTTTTTT. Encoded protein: CASKSGQGAAGELFF.